The present entry profiles one TCR beta chain with its context. Antigen unknown. These data are taken from a study of siplizumab effects on memory and regulatory T cells. General study results and limits: Siplizumab significantly decreased alloreactive sequences from unstimulated CD4+ memory cells. The Treg-derived share of mappable alloreactive CD4+ clones averaged roughly 64% with siplizumab and 26.9% in controls.

The mixed lymphocyte reaction cells were held in coculture (37°C) for less than 7 days. Germline V gives CDR1 MNHEY, CDR2 SVGAGI. The CDR3 runs 13 residues. V lost 6 bases, J lost 6 bases, and 7 bases stayed unmatched. The table came from immunoSEQ multiplex PCR; TCRdb's copy has only in-frame clones and leaves some out. This sample has approximately 20,000 clones, with around 43% found just once. This clonotype was sampled from a human donor in good health; the cells came from an allogeneic mixed lymphocyte reaction. Some clones in this sample may be carry-over from other donors' samples. The specimen sequenced was CFSE-low (dividing) CD4+ T cells sorted from an allogeneic mixed lymphocyte reaction. V usage is TRBV6-5 and J usage is TRBJ1-2, with 7 bases identical to TRBD1. CDR3 nucleotides: TGTGCCAGCAGATTACAGGGGTACAATGGCTACACCTTC. This encodes CASRLQGYNGYTF.